The rows below give T cell receptor beta chains drawn from one sample of a study of shared clonotypes between healthy human individuals. The method was immunoSEQ multiplex PCR; TCRdb's version includes in-frame clones alone and lacks a portion of them. The top ten hold around 1% of the sample, which has around 2,100,000 clones, about 95% seen once. Specimen: naive CD8+ T cells sorted from blood. The receptor source for this set is a man aged 18 to 30 in good health. CDR3s include the opening cysteine and the closing phenylalanine or tryptophan. A D gene is named only where the DNA matches it firmly. Some rows have no size entry. The others give once, few or many, or a class for an expanded clone.

j_call	d_call	clone_size	v_call	cdr3_aa	cdr3_nt
TRBJ1-2	.	.	TRBV7-9	CASSPYRLYGYTF	TGTGCCAGCAGCCCGTACCGGCTCTATGGCTACACCTTC
TRBJ1-5	.	.	TRBV4-2	CASSQDRGRSNQPQHF	TGTGCCAGCAGCCAAGATAGGGGCAGAAGCAATCAGCCCCAGCATTTT
TRBJ2-7	TRBD1	.	TRBV9	CASSATGRSYEQYF	TGTGCCAGCAGCGCGACAGGGAGATCCTACGAGCAGTACTTC
TRBJ2-5	.	.	TRBV6-5	CASSLLDKETQYF	TGTGCCAGCAGCCTGCTGGATAAAGAGACCCAGTACTTC
TRBJ2-7	TRBD1	.	TRBV7-9	CASSLGTGISYEQYF	TGTGCCAGCAGCTTAGGGACAGGGATCTCCTACGAGCAGTACTTC
TRBJ2-2	.	.	TRBV7-2	CASSLGAGELFF	TGTGCCAGCAGCTTGGGAGCCGGGGAGCTGTTTTTT
TRBJ2-1	.	.	TRBV19	CASSDTSRNEQFF	TGTGCCAGTAGCGATACTAGTCGCAATGAGCAGTTCTTC
TRBJ1-2	TRBD1	.	TRBV5-6	CASSLETGGFNYGYTF	TGTGCCAGCAGCTTGGAAACAGGGGGCTTTAACTATGGCTACACCTTC
TRBJ2-7	.	.	TRBV5-1	CASGLGTGPTGYEQYF	TGCGCCAGCGGCTTGGGAACAGGGCCCACCGGGTACGAGCAGTACTTC
TRBJ2-7	.	once	TRBV5-5	CASSSVREQYF	TGTGCCAGCAGCTCGGTGCGGGAGCAGTACTTC
TRBJ2-2	.	.	TRBV2	CASEPTNTGELFF	TGTGCCAGCGAGCCGACGAACACCGGGGAGCTGTTTTTT
TRBJ1-6	TRBD1	once	TRBV4-1	CASSQTTGMASPLHF	TGCGCCAGCAGCCAGACGACAGGGATGGCCTCACCCCTCCACTTT
TRBJ2-1	.	.	TRBV2	CASSEGDYNEQFF	TGTGCCAGCAGTGAGGGGGACTACAATGAGCAGTTCTTC
TRBJ1-5	TRBD1	.	TRBV7-9	CASSQGDQPQHF	TGTGCCAGCAGTCAGGGGGACCAGCCCCAGCATTTT
TRBJ1-1	TRBD1	.	TRBV18	CASSQTGEGLWNTEAFF	TGTGCCAGCTCACAGACAGGGGAGGGCCTTTGGAACACTGAAGCTTTCTTT
TRBJ1-5	.	.	TRBV19	CASSSAGDFSNQPQHF	TGTGCCAGTAGTTCCGCTGGGGATTTTAGCAATCAGCCCCAGCATTTT
TRBJ2-7	.	.	TRBV6-5	CASSPTLTGPYEQYF	TGTGCCAGCAGCCCCACCTTGACAGGCCCCTACGAGCAGTACTTC
TRBJ1-1	.	.	TRBV19	CASSLRIEAFF	TGTGCCAGTAGTTTACGGATAGAAGCTTTCTTT
TRBJ1-5	.	.	TRBV5-8	CASSSGSSNQPQHF	TGTGCCAGCAGCAGCGGCTCTAGCAATCAGCCCCAGCATTTT
TRBJ1-1	.	.	TRBV5-4	CASSFGRNTEAFF	TGTGCCAGCAGCTTCGGACGGAACACTGAAGCTTTCTTT
TRBJ2-1	TRBD1	.	TRBV15	CATSPLDRGASYNEQFF	TGTGCCACCAGCCCACTAGACAGGGGGGCGTCCTACAATGAGCAGTTCTTC
TRBJ2-7	TRBD2	.	TRBV27	CASRPGTSGGHELGEQYF	TGTGCCAGCAGACCCGGGACTAGCGGGGGACACGAGCTTGGCGAGCAGTACTTC
TRBJ2-3	.	.	TRBV5-5	CASSPAPGARTDTQYF	TGTGCCAGCAGCCCGGCCCCGGGGGCGAGAACAGATACGCAGTATTTT
TRBJ2-7	TRBD1	.	TRBV7-9	CASSSGQGANYEQYF	TGTGCCAGCAGCTCGGGACAGGGGGCGAACTACGAGCAGTACTTC
TRBJ2-1	.	.	TRBV6-6	CASSVGNEQFF	TGTGCCAGCAGCGTCGGCAATGAGCAGTTCTTC
TRBJ2-5	TRBD2	.	TRBV16	CASAREAGDPKRTQYF	TGTGCCAGCGCCCGGGAAGCGGGGGACCCCAAGAGGACCCAGTACTTC
TRBJ2-2	TRBD2	.	TRBV13	CASSLALAGASSGELFF	TGTGCCAGCAGCTTAGCACTAGCGGGGGCCTCGTCGGGGGAGCTGTTTTTT
TRBJ1-4	.	.	TRBV5-6	CASSLQQEKLFF	TGTGCCAGCAGCTTGCAGCAGGAAAAACTGTTTTTT
TRBJ2-3	.	.	TRBV7-8	CASSRPPDTQYF	TGTGCCAGCAGCAGACCTCCGGATACGCAGTATTTT
TRBJ2-1	TRBD2	many	TRBV27	CASSPTGGFINEQFF	TGTGCCAGCAGTCCCACGGGAGGGTTCATCAATGAGCAGTTCTTC
TRBJ2-7	.	.	TRBV4-1	CASSQGPGPDYEQYF	TGCGCCAGCAGCCAAGGACCGGGGCCGGACTACGAGCAGTACTTC
TRBJ2-1	TRBD1	.	TRBV29-1	CSVPTPGQGAYDEQFF	TGCAGCGTTCCCACACCGGGACAGGGGGCGTACGATGAGCAGTTCTTC